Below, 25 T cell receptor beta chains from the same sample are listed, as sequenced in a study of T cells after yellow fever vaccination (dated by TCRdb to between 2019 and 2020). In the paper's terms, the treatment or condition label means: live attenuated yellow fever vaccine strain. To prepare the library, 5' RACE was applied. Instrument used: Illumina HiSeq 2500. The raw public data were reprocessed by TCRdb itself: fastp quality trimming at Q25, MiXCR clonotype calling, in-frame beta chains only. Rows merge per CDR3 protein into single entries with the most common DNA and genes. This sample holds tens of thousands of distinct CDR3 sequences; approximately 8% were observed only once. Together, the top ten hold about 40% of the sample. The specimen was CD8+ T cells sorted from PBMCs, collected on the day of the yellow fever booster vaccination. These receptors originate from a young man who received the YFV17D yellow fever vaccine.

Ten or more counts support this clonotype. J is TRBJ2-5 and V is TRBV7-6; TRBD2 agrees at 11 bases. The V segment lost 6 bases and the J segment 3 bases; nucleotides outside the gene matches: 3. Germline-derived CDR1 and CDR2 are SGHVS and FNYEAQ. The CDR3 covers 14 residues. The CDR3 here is CASSPGLAEETQYF. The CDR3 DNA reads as TGTGCCAGCAGTCCGGGACTAGCGGAAGAGACCCAGTACTTC.

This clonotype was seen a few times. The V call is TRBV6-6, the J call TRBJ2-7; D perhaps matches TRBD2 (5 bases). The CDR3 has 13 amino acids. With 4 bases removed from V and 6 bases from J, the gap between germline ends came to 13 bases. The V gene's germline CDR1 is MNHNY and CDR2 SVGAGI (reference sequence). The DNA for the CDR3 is TGTGCCAGCAGTTCCCGGGCGGGTGGCGAGCAGTACTTC. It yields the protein CASSSRAGGEQYF.

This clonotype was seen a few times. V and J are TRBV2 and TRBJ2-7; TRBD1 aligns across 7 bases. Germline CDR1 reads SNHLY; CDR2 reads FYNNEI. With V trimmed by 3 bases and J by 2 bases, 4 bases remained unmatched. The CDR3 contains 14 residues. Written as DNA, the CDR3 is TGTGCCAGCAGTGATACGACAGGGACCTACGAGCAGTACTTC. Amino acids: CASSDTTGTYEQYF.

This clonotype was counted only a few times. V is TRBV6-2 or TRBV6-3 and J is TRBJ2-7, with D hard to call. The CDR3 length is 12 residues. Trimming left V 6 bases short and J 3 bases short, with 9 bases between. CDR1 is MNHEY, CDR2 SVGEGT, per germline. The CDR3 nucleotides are TGTGCCAGCAGCGCCGCCCGCTACGAGCAGTACTTC. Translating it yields CASSAARYEQYF.

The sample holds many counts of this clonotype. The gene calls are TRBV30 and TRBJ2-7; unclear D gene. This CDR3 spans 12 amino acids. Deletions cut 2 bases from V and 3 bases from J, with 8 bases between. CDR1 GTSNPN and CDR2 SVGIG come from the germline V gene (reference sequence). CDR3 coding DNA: TGTGCCTGGAGTCTCGTAGGCTACGAGCAGTACTTC. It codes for CAWSLVGYEQYF.

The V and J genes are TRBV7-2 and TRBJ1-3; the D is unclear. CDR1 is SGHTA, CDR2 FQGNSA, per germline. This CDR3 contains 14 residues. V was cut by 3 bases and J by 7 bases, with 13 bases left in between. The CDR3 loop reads CASSFDPGLNTIYF. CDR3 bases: TGTGCCAGCAGCTTTGACCCCGGTCTGAACACCATATATTTT.

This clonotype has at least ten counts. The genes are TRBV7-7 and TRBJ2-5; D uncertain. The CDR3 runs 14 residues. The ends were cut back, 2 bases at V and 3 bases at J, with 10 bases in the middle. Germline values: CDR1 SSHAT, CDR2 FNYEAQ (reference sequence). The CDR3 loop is CASSLTVAEETQYF. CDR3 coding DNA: TGTGCCAGCAGCTTAACGGTGGCAGAAGAGACCCAGTACTTC.

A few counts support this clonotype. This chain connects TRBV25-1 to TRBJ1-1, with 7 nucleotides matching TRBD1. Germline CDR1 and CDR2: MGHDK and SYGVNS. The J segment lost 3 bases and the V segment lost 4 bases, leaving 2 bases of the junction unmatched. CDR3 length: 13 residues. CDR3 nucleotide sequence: TGTGCCAGCAGTGCGACAGGGTACACTGAAGCTTTCTTT. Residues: CASSATGYTEAFF. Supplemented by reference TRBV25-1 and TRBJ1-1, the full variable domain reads EADIYQTPRYLVIGTGKKITLECSQTMGHDKMYWYQQDPGMELHLIHYSYGVNSTEKGDLSSESTVSRIRTEHFPLTLESARPSHTSQYLCASSATGYTEAFFGQGTRLTVV.

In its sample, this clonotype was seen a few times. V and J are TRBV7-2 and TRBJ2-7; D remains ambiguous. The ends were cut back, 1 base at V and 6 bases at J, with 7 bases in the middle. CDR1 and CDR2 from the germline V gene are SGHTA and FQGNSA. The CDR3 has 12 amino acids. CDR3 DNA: TGTGCCAGCAGCTTAGGTGGGCTCGAGCAGTACTTC. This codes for CASSLGGLEQYF.

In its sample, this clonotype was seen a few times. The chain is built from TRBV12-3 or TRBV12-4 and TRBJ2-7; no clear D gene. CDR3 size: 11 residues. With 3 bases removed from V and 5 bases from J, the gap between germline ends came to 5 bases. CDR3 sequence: CASSLSDEQYF. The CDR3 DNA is TGTGCCAGCAGTTTGTCGGACGAGCAGTACTTC.

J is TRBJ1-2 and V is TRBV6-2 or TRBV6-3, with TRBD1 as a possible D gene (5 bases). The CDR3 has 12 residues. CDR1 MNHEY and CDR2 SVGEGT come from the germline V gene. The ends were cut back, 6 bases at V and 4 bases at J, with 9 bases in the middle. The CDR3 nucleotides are TGTGCCAGCAGCCGGGACCTCTATGGCTACACCTTC. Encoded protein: CASSRDLYGYTF.

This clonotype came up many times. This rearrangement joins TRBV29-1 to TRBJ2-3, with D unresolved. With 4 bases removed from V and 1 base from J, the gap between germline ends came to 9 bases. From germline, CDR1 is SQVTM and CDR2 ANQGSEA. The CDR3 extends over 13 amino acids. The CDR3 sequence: CSVAGVGTDTQYF. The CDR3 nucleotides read TGCAGCGTTGCAGGCGTTGGCACAGATACGCAGTATTTT.

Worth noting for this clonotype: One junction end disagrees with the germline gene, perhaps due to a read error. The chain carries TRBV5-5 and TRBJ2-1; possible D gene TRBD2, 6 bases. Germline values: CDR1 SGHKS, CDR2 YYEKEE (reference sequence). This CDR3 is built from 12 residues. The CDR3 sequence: CAISPGDRCQFF. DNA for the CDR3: TGTGCCATCAGCCCGGGGGACCGGTGCCAGTTCTTC.

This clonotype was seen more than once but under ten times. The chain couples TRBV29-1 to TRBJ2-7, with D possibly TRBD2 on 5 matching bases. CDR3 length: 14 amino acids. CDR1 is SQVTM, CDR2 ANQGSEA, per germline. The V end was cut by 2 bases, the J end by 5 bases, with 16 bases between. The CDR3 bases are TGCAGCGTTGAAAATTTCGGGGTGGGCAACGAGCAGTACTTC. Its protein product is CSVENFGVGNEQYF.

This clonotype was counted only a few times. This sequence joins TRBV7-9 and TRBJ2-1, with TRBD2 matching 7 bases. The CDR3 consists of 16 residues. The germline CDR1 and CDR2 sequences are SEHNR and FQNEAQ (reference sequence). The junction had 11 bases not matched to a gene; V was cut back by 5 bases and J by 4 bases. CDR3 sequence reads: CASSQFWGREYNEQFF. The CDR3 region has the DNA TGTGCCAGCAGCCAATTCTGGGGGAGGGAGTACAATGAGCAGTTCTTC.

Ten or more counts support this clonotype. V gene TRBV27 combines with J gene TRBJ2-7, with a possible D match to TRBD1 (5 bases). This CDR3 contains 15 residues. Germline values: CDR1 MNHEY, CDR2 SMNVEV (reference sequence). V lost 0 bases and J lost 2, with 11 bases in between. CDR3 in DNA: TGTGCCAGCAGTTTATCGTCCAGGGCTGCCTACGAGCAGTACTTC. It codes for CASSLSSRAAYEQYF.

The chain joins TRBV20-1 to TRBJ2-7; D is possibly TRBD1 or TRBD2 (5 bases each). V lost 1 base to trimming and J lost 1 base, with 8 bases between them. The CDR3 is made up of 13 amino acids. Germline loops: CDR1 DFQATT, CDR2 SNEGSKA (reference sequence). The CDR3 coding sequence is TGCAGTGCTAGAGGGGACGGATCCTACGAGCAGTACTTC. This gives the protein CSARGDGSYEQYF.

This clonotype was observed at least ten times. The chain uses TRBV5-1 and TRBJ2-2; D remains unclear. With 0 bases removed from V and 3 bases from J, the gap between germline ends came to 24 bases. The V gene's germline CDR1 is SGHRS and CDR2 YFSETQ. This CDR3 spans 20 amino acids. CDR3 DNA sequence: TGCGCCAGCAGCTTGGATGGTTTCACACCCAACCTCGACGACACCGGGGAGCTGTTTTTT. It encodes CASSLDGFTPNLDDTGELFF.

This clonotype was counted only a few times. The DNA for the CDR3 is TGTGCCAGTAGTATTGAGGCTGAGGTTAGCACAGATACGCAGTATTTT. The encoded protein is CASSIEAEVSTDTQYF. V gene TRBV19 combines with J gene TRBJ2-3, with unresolved D. The CDR3 runs 16 residues. Germline V lookup: CDR1 LNHDA, CDR2 SQIVND (reference sequence). Trimming left V 3 bases short and J 0 bases short, with 13 bases between.

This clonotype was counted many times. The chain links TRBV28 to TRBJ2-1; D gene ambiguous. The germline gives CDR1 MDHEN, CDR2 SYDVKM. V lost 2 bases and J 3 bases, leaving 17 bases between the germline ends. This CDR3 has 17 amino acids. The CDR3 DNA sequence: TGTGCCAGCAGTTTAGGTTTCGAAGGTTTTAACTACAATGAGCAGTTCTTC. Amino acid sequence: CASSLGFEGFNYNEQFF.

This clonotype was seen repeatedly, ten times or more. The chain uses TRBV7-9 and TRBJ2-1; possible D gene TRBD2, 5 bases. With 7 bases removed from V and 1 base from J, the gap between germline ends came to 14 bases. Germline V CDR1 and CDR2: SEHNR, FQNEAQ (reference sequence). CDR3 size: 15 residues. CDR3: CASTSRWESYNEQFF. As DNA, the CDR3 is TGTGCCAGCACCTCTCGGTGGGAGTCCTACAATGAGCAGTTCTTC.

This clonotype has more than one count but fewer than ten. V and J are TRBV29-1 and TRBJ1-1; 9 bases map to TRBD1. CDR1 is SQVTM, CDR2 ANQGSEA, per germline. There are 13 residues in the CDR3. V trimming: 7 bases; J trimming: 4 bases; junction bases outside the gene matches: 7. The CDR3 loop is CSGAGTGITEAFF. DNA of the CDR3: TGCAGCGGAGCCGGGACAGGGATCACTGAAGCTTTCTTT.

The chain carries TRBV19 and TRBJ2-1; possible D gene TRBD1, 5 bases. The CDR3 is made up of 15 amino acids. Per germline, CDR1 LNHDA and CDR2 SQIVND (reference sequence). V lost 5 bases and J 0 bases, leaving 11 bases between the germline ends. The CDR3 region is CASSRTGPSYNEQFF. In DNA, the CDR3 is TGTGCCAGTAGTCGCACAGGCCCCTCCTACAATGAGCAGTTCTTC.

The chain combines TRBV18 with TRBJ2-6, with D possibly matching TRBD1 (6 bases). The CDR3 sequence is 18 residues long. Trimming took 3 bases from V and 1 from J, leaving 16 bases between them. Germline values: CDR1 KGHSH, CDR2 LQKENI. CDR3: CASSPSSGASSGANVLTF. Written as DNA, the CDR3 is TGTGCCAGCTCACCTTCGTCAGGGGCCTCTTCTGGGGCCAACGTCCTGACTTTC.

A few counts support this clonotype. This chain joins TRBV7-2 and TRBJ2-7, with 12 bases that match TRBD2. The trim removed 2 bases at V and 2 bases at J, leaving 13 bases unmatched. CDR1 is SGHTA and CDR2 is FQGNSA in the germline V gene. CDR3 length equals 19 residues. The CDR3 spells CASSLTLAGGPESAYEQYF. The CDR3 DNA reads TGTGCCAGCAGCTTAACTCTAGCGGGAGGGCCTGAAAGCGCCTACGAGCAGTACTTC.